Following are 24 T cell receptor beta chains from one sample sequenced in a study of response to subunit inactivated influenza vaccine. Each CDR3 protein gets one entry after TCRdb re-called the RT-PCR reads with MiXCR. Altogether a few hundred thousand distinct CDR3 sequences are present, roughly a fifth being singletons, with the ten largest covering roughly a tenth. The starting material was PBMCs from blood, obtained about 20 months after vaccination. The receptors here all came from a man between 50 and 75 years old who received an inactivated influenza vaccine.

The chain couples TRBV20-1 to TRBJ1-1; no clear D gene. The V gene's germline CDR1 is DFQATT and CDR2 SNEGSKA (reference sequence). Trimming pared 3 bases from V and 8 bases from J, leaving 7 bases between. The CDR3 covers 10 residues. CDR3 region: CSASILEAFF. The DNA for the CDR3 is TGCAGTGCTAGTATATTGGAAGCTTTCTTT.

The chain couples TRBV2 to TRBJ2-5; D is unclear. The CDR3 runs 13 residues. Deletions cut 4 bases from V and 0 bases from J, with 6 bases between. From germline, CDR1 is SNHLY and CDR2 FYNNEI. The CDR3 here is CASSAVNQETQYF. CDR3 sequence (DNA): TGTGCCAGCAGTGCGGTGAACCAAGAGACCCAGTACTTC.

The chain has TRBV7-3 and TRBJ2-1; D gene uncertain. V lost 11 bases and J 6 bases, leaving 23 bases between the germline ends. CDR3 length: 15 residues. The germline V gene has CDR1 SGHTA and CDR2 FQGTGA. CDR3 sequence reads: CARTSLPTRFNEQFF. For the CDR3, the DNA is TGTGCCCGAACCTCCCTCCCAACGCGGTTCAATGAGCAGTTCTTC.

This chain uses TRBV3-1 with TRBJ1-1; D may be TRBD1 (6 bases). Germline V gene sequence: CDR1 LGHDT, CDR2 YNNKEL (reference sequence). Trimming removed 3 bases from V and 4 bases from J, with 12 bases in between. This CDR3 is 14 amino acids long. CDR3 sequence: CASSQRGLSTEAFF. The CDR3 DNA is TGTGCCAGCAGCCAGCGGGGGCTAAGCACTGAAGCTTTCTTT.

V gene TRBV12-3 or TRBV12-4 combines with J gene TRBJ1-2, with TRBD1 matching 11 bases. V lost 6 bases and J lost 5; bases outside the gene matches: 11. The CDR3 extends over 16 amino acids. CDR3 sequence: CASSPGTGGYLYGYTF. The CDR3 DNA follows: TGTGCCAGCAGCCCCGGGACAGGGGGTTACCTTTATGGCTACACCTTC.

V and J are TRBV3-1 and TRBJ2-7; the match to TRBD2 covers 13 bases. The CDR3 spans 15 residues. Germline V gene sequence: CDR1 LGHDT, CDR2 YNNKEL (reference sequence). V gave up 4 bases and J gave up 2 bases; unmatched junction bases: 2. CDR3 nucleotides: TGTGCCAGCAGCCCACTAGCGGGAGGGCCCTACGAGCAGTACTTC. Translated, it gives CASSPLAGGPYEQYF.

This clonotype was detected only a few times. This sequence joins TRBV19 and TRBJ2-3; perhaps TRBD1 as D (6 bases). The CDR3 runs to 15 residues. Germline lookup yields CDR1 LNHDA and CDR2 SQIVND (reference sequence). V shed 6 bases and J shed 1 base, with 14 bases lying between them. The CDR3 sequence: CASSEQGTRTDTQYF. CDR3 in DNA: TGTGCCAGTAGCGAGCAGGGGACCCGCACAGATACGCAGTATTTT.

The V call is TRBV29-1, the J call TRBJ2-1; 8 bases are a match to TRBD2. CDR3 length equals 13 residues. J lost 3 bases, V lost 6 bases, and 4 bases had no gene match. Germline CDR1 SQVTM, CDR2 ANQGSEA. CDR3: CSVERGSYNEQFF. In DNA, the CDR3 is TGCAGCGTCGAGCGGGGGAGCTACAATGAGCAGTTCTTC.

This chain connects TRBV27 to TRBJ2-3; D possibly corresponds to TRBD2 (5 bases). Germline CDR1 MNHEY, CDR2 SMNVEV (reference sequence). The V gene lost 3 bases and the J gene lost 6 bases, with 13 bases spanning the gap. The CDR3 totals 14 residues. This CDR3 reads CASSFGGLGDTQYF. DNA of the CDR3: TGTGCCAGCAGTTTTGGCGGGCTCGGGGATACGCAGTATTTT.

This sequence joins TRBV4-3 and TRBJ1-1; D not resolved. The CDR3 has 13 residues. Germline V CDR1 and CDR2: LGHNA, YSLEER. Trimming took off 0 bases at V and 10 bases at J, with 12 bases between the two ends. CDR3 sequence: CASSQDRWVTAFF. The CDR3 DNA is TGCGCCAGCAGCCAAGATAGGTGGGTCACAGCTTTCTTT.

J is TRBJ2-5 and V is TRBV6-6; D unclear. V lost 5 bases and J 7 bases, leaving 11 bases between the germline ends. The CDR3 has 12 residues. In germline, CDR1 is MNHNY, CDR2 SVGAGI (reference sequence). CDR3 loop: CASSEAWGTQYF. CDR3 DNA: TGTGCCAGCAGTGAGGCCTGGGGGACCCAGTACTTC.

The J gene is TRBJ2-1, the V gene TRBV20-1; TRBD1 matches 7 bases. The CDR3 contains 13 residues. V shed 6 bases and J 5 bases; nucleotides not matched to a gene: 7. Germline V gives CDR1 DFQATT, CDR2 SNEGSKA (reference sequence). The CDR3 DNA reads as TGCAGTGCGGTCGGCCAGGGGGACAATGAGCAGTTCTTC. Protein: CSAVGQGDNEQFF.

The CDR3 region is CASSLAPSGGNEQFF. The CDR3 nucleotides read TGCGCCAGCAGTCTGGCCCCATCCGGGGGAAATGAGCAGTTCTTC. V gene TRBV4-3 combines with J gene TRBJ2-1; a weak D match, TRBD2 (6 bases). With 6 bases removed from V and 7 bases from J, the gap between germline ends came to 19 bases. Germline CDR1 LGHNA, CDR2 YSLEER. The CDR3 consists of 15 residues.

This clonotype was detected a few times. V usage is TRBV20-1 and J usage is TRBJ2-2, with D perhaps matching TRBD2 (5 bases). V was pared by 1 base and J by 1 base, with 10 bases between. The CDR3 totals 15 residues. Germline CDR1 DFQATT, CDR2 SNEGSKA (reference sequence). The CDR3 nucleotides are TGCAGTGCTAGAGCGGGGTCAGAGAACACCGGGGAGCTGTTTTTT. This sequence encodes CSARAGSENTGELFF.

The chain links TRBV30 to TRBJ1-1; 8 bases map to TRBD1. The CDR3 consists of 13 residues. Trimming removed 3 bases from V and 5 bases from J; junction bases left unmatched: 5. Germline V lookup: CDR1 GTSNPN, CDR2 SVGIG (reference sequence). In nucleotides, the CDR3 is TGTGCCTGGAGCGCCGGGACAGGAACTGAAGCTTTCTTT. Translating it yields CAWSAGTGTEAFF.

The chain is built from TRBV10-2 and TRBJ2-7; D is undetermined. The CDR3 sequence is 14 residues long. Trimming pared 2 bases from V and 3 bases from J, leaving 11 bases between. In germline, CDR1 is WSHSY, CDR2 SAAADI. For the CDR3, the DNA is TGCGCCAGCAGTGAGGCTACCCGAAGCTACGAGCAGTACTTC. Amino acid sequence: CASSEATRSYEQYF.

In this sample, this clonotype turned up a few times. CDR3 loop: CASSPRIQETQYF. CDR3 DNA: TGTGCCAGCAGCCCCCGAATACAAGAGACCCAGTACTTC. The chain combines TRBV11-3 with TRBJ2-5; D is uncertain. The CDR3 covers 13 residues. The ends were cut back, 5 bases at V and 2 bases at J, with 9 bases in the middle. Looked up from germline, CDR1 is SGHNT and CDR2 is YENEEA.

This clonotype was counted at least ten times. The chain employs TRBV7-2 and TRBJ1-2, with D maybe TRBD1 (6 bases). This CDR3 comprises 15 residues. CDR1 is SGHTA and CDR2 is FQGNSA in the germline V gene. V lost 5 bases and J 8 bases, leaving 21 bases between the germline ends. The CDR3 region is CASSVKPGGGNGYTF. Here the CDR3 DNA reads TGTGCCAGCAGCGTCAAACCCGGAGGGGGGAACGGCTACACCTTC.

In this sample, this clonotype turned up a few times. The V call is TRBV20-1, the J call TRBJ2-4, with D possibly matching TRBD2 (6 bases). Trimming left V 6 bases short and J 7 bases short, with 22 bases between. The CDR3 loop spans 15 amino acids. Germline V gives CDR1 DFQATT, CDR2 SNEGSKA (reference sequence). This chain's CDR3 is CSAPLGDRLGNIQYF. In nucleotides, the CDR3 is TGCAGTGCCCCGCTAGGTGACAGACTAGGGAACATTCAGTACTTC.

V and J are TRBV5-1 and TRBJ2-1; a weak D match, TRBD2 (5 bases). The germline gives CDR1 SGHRS, CDR2 YFSETQ. This CDR3 contains 14 residues. V was shortened by 0 bases and J by 9 bases, with 13 bases between the two germline ends. The chain's CDR3 is CASSLEYLSGEQFF. The CDR3 nucleotides are TGCGCCAGCAGCTTGGAGTACTTAAGCGGTGAGCAGTTCTTC.

The chain couples TRBV11-1 to TRBJ2-7, with a possible D match to TRBD1 (5 bases). Trimming left V 5 bases short and J 2 bases short, with 13 bases between. CDR1 SGHAT and CDR2 FQDESV come from the germline V gene (reference sequence). This CDR3 spans 14 amino acids. CDR3 bases: TGTGCCAGCAGCCCTAGAAGGGGCCCCTACGAGCAGTACTTC. As protein: CASSPRRGPYEQYF.

The table lists this clonotype with a few counts. The rearrangement joins TRBV12-3 or TRBV12-4 to TRBJ1-1; no firm D call. V was cut by 7 bases and J by 7 bases, with 13 bases left in between. The CDR3 contains 12 residues. CDR3 DNA: TGTGCCAGCACATATGGGAGGGTTGAAGCTTTCTTT. It is translated as CASTYGRVEAFF.

This clonotype was detected a few times. J is TRBJ1-5 and V is TRBV10-3, with 9 bases fitting TRBD1. Germline loops: CDR1 ENHRY, CDR2 SYGVKD. This CDR3 is 14 amino acids long. Trimming cost V 6 bases and J 2 bases; bases outside gene matches: 2. For the CDR3, the DNA is TGTGCCATCAGCCGACAGGGGGGCAATCAGCCCCAGCATTTT. Amino acids: CAISRQGGNQPQHF.

V and J are TRBV12-3 or TRBV12-4 and TRBJ1-6, with a tentative D call TRBD1 (5 bases). Trimming took off 3 bases at V and 2 bases at J, with 11 bases between the two ends. This CDR3 has 16 amino acids. For the CDR3, the DNA is TGTGCCAGCAGTTTGACCCCGACAGCCTATAATTCACCCCTCCACTTT. This encodes CASSLTPTAYNSPLHF.